This record covers a single T cell receptor beta chain. Trimming at V came to 3 bases and at J to 1 base, leaving 12 bases not matched to a gene. CDR1 is KGHDR, CDR2 SFDVKD, per germline. The CDR3 is made up of 18 amino acids. In the original workflow: Amplifying reference gene primers gave estimates of nucleated cell counts. Only in-frame clones appear in the TCRdb table, and some are missing; sequencing was by immunoSEQ multiplex PCR. V and J calls and clone size are given by that table; D and trimming were obtained from the DNA. The data show about 180,000 clones, with more than 85% seen just once and 2.5% to 3.5% held by the top ten. This entry is derived from a study of blood T cell repertoires in COVID-19.

The TCR comes from a woman in her twenties or thirties with active or convalescent COVID-19. The rearrangement links TRBV24-1 to TRBJ1-1, with TRBD1 matching over 8 bases. The source material was peripheral blood. The CDR3 DNA sequence: TGTGCCACCAGTGATCTTCACCAGGAGGACAGGGAGAACACTGAAGCTTTCTTT. Its protein product is CATSDLHQEDRENTEAFF.